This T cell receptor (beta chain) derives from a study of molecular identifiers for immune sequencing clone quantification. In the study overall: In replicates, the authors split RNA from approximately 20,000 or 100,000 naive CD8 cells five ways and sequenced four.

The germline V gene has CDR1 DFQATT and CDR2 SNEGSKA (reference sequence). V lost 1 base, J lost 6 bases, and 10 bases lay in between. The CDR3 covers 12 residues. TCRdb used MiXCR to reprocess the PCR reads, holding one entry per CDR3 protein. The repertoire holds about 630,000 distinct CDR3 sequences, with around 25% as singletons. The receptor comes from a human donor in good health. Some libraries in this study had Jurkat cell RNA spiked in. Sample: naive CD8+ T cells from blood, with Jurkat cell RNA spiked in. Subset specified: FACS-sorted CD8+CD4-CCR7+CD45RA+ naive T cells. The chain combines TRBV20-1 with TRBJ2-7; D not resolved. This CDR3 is CSARVTWCEQYF. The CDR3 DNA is TGCAGTGCTAGAGTCACGTGGTGCGAGCAGTACTTC.